The 15 T cell receptor beta chains presented below share a single source sample, sequenced in a study of radiation and T cells in renal cell carcinoma. The repertoire was sequenced with immunoSEQ multiplex PCR; TCRdb's copy has only in-frame clones and lacks some. The sample has around 140,000 clones; over 65% are singletons. The time point here: baseline pretreatment blood. Treatment of the sample: 15 Gy SBRT to primary tumor, nephrectomy 4 weeks later. Sequenced material: blood, taken from a patient whose treatment included radiotherapy and nephrectomy. These receptors came from a woman aged 45-59 years with renal cell carcinoma.

The gene calls are TRBV9 and TRBJ1-1, with a tentative D call TRBD1 (5 bases). The CDR3 is made up of 15 amino acids. Per germline, CDR1 SGDLS and CDR2 YYNGEE. Deletions cut 0 bases from V and 1 base from J, with 10 bases between. The CDR3 sequence: CASSVGGERNTEAFF. The CDR3 nucleotides are TGTGCCAGCAGCGTAGGGGGCGAAAGGAACACTGAAGCTTTCTTT.

Here the CDR3 reads CASSPARETQYF. CDR3 coding DNA: TGTGCCAGCAGCCCCGCCAGAGAGACCCAGTACTTC. The chain carries TRBV14 and TRBJ2-5; no reliable D call. V lost 4 bases, J lost 4 bases, and 7 bases lay in between. This CDR3 region has 12 residues. Per germline, CDR1 SGHDN and CDR2 FVKESK. Using reference TRBV14 and TRBJ2-5 for the parts outside the CDR3, the full variable domain is EAGVTQFPSHSVIEKGQTVTLRCDPISGHDNLYWYRRVMGKEIKFLLHFVKESKQDESGMPNNRFLAERTGGTYSTLKVQPAELEDSGVYFCASSPARETQYFGPGTRLLVL.

The J gene is TRBJ2-7, the V gene TRBV6-6; D gene ambiguous. The V end was cut by 2 bases, the J end by 3 bases, with 5 bases between. Germline V CDR1 and CDR2: MNHNY, SVGAGI (reference sequence). The CDR3 length is 12 residues. CDR3: CASSYTHYEQYF. For the CDR3, the DNA is TGTGCCAGCAGTTACACCCACTACGAGCAGTACTTC.

The V gene is TRBV27, the J gene TRBJ2-3, with TRBD1 matching 10 bases. V was clipped by 5 bases and J by 9 bases; unmatched bases: 2. The CDR3 runs 12 residues. CDR1 MNHEY and CDR2 SMNVEV come from the germline V gene (reference sequence). This chain's CDR3 is CASSRGQGTQYF. The CDR3 nucleotides read TGTGCCAGCAGTCGGGGACAGGGGACGCAGTATTTT.

This clone was recorded a few times. The chain uses TRBV30 and TRBJ1-3, with D tentatively TRBD1 (5 bases). From germline, CDR1 is GTSNPN and CDR2 SVGIG (reference sequence). The CDR3 is 14 residues long. Trimming removed 0 bases from V and 9 bases from J, with 15 bases in between. The DNA of the CDR3 is TGTGCCTGGAGTGTACGGGGGACGGAGGCCACCATATATTTT. Its protein is CAWSVRGTEATIYF. Complete variable domain (other parts from reference TRBV30 and TRBJ1-3): SQTIHQWPATLVQPVGSPLSLECTVEGTSNPNLYWYRQAAGRGLQLLFYSVGIGQISSEVPQNLSASRPQDRQFILSSKKLLLSDSGFYLCAWSVRGTEATIYFGEGSWLTVV.

The table lists this clone with a few counts. The V and J genes are TRBV11-3 and TRBJ2-5, with 10 bases fitting TRBD1. J lost 5 bases, V lost 2 bases, and 2 bases had no gene match. The CDR3 is 14 amino acids. CDR1 is SGHNT, CDR2 YENEEA, per germline. CDR3 loop: CASSLTGQGETQYF. DNA for the CDR3: TGTGCCAGCAGCTTAACGGGACAGGGGGAGACCCAGTACTTC. Full variable domain (missing parts from reference TRBV11-3 and TRBJ2-5): EAGVVQSPRYKIIEKKQPVAFWCNPISGHNTLYWYLQNLGQGPELLIRYENEEAVDDSQLPKDRFSAERLKGVDSTLKIQPAELGDSAVYLCASSLTGQGETQYFGPGTRLLVL.

The genes are TRBV6-4 and TRBJ2-1; D is perhaps TRBD2 (6 bases). V gave up 0 bases and J gave up 12 bases, with 9 bases separating them. The CDR3 has 12 residues. Per the germline V gene, CDR1 is MRHNA and CDR2 is SNTAGT. The CDR3: CASSDSGGMQFF. The CDR3 coding sequence is TGTGCCAGCAGTGACTCTGGCGGGATGCAGTTCTTC.

The J gene is TRBJ1-1, the V gene TRBV14, with D unclear. V shed 4 bases and J shed 4 bases, with 13 bases lying between them. Germline CDR1 is SGHDN and CDR2 is FVKESK. There are 14 residues in the CDR3. This CDR3 reads CASSPFISGTEAFF. As DNA, the CDR3 is TGTGCCAGCAGCCCCTTCATCTCGGGCACTGAAGCTTTCTTT. Full variable domain (missing parts from reference TRBV14 and TRBJ1-1): EAGVTQFPSHSVIEKGQTVTLRCDPISGHDNLYWYRRVMGKEIKFLLHFVKESKQDESGMPNNRFLAERTGGTYSTLKVQPAELEDSGVYFCASSPFISGTEAFFGQGTRLTVV.

The genes are TRBV9 and TRBJ2-7; no firm D call. Germline V gene sequence: CDR1 SGDLS, CDR2 YYNGEE. The CDR3 covers 15 residues. The ends were cut back, 0 bases at V and 4 bases at J, with 14 bases in the middle. The CDR3 DNA sequence: TGTGCCAGCAGCGTAGCTACGGACCCGATATACGAGCAGTACTTC. Residues: CASSVATDPIYEQYF.

The genes are TRBV6-1 and TRBJ2-1; 14 positions match TRBD2. CDR1 and CDR2 (germline): MNHNS, SASEGT. CDR3 size: 15 residues. Unmatched junction bases numbered 0, after V lost 1 base and J lost 7 bases. Here the CDR3 reads CASSEGLAGGNEQFF. The CDR3 DNA reads as TGTGCCAGCAGTGAAGGACTAGCGGGAGGGAATGAGCAGTTCTTC.

The CDR3 DNA sequence: TGTGCCAGCAGTTACCAAACTAGCGGGGACTACAATGAGCAGTTCTTC. Encoded protein: CASSYQTSGDYNEQFF. The chain recombines TRBV6-5 with TRBJ2-1; TRBD2 aligns across 10 bases. CDR1 and CDR2 (germline): MNHEY, SVGAGI. J lost 3 bases, V lost 2 bases, and 4 bases had no gene match. The CDR3 has 16 residues.

The chain recombines TRBV27 with TRBJ1-2, with 7 positions matching TRBD1. The CDR3 spans 13 residues. Germline-derived CDR1 and CDR2 are MNHEY and SMNVEV (reference sequence). V shed 5 bases, J shed 3 bases, and the junction held 3 bases outside the gene matches. CDR3 sequence: CASSPGTDYGYTF. DNA of the CDR3: TGTGCCAGCAGTCCAGGGACAGACTATGGCTACACCTTC.

This chain links TRBV25-1 with TRBJ1-2; the match to TRBD1 covers 8 bases. The CDR3 contains 13 residues. Losses at the gene ends were 8 bases for V and 4 bases for J; bases not matched to a gene: 6. Germline V gene lookup returns CDR1 MGHDK and CDR2 SYGVNS. CDR3 DNA sequence: TGTGCCAGCCGCGCAGGGGGCGGCTATGGCTACACCTTC. This gives the protein CASRAGGGYGYTF.

The V gene is TRBV19, the J gene TRBJ2-7; 7 positions match TRBD1. CDR3 length: 14 amino acids. The V and J ends lost 2 bases and 0 bases, in that order; junction bases with no gene match: 1. From germline, CDR1 is LNHDA and CDR2 SQIVND (reference sequence). In DNA form, the CDR3 reads TGTGCCAGTAGTATATGGGACAGCTCCTACGAGCAGTACTTC. It encodes CASSIWDSSYEQYF.

This sequence joins TRBV5-1 and TRBJ1-2; 9 nucleotides agree with TRBD1. The germline V gene encodes CDR1 SGHRS and CDR2 YFSETQ. Trimming cost V 0 bases and J 6 bases; bases outside gene matches: 12. The CDR3 is 17 amino acids. The CDR3 DNA reads as TGCGCCAGCAGCTTGGCTTTAACAGGGGGCTATAGGGATGGCTACACCTTC. This encodes CASSLALTGGYRDGYTF.